This T cell receptor beta chain emerged from a study of cytomegalovirus exposure and HLA in healthy donors. The CDR3 is 16 residues long. The V and J ends lost 5 bases and 5 bases, in that order; junction bases with no gene match: 9. CDR1 and CDR2 from the germline V gene are SGHNT and YYREEE (reference sequence). 13 Jbeta primers and 60 Vbeta primers were used for the PCR. The protocol was immunoSEQ multiplex PCR, while the TCRdb copy is restricted to in-frame clones and leaves out a portion. This sample carries 100,000 to 150,000 clones, over 75% of them seen once, and the ten largest clones take around 13%. This clone was counted only a few times.

The material sequenced was PBMCs. This TCR derives from a middle-aged woman in good health and CMV-seropositive. This chain joins TRBV5-4 and TRBJ2-1; 11 nucleotides agree with TRBD2. The CDR3 is CASSRPGLAEDNEQFF. For the CDR3, the DNA is TGTGCCAGCAGTCGCCCGGGACTAGCGGAAGACAATGAGCAGTTCTTC. The complete variable domain, with remaining parts taken from reference TRBV5-4 and TRBJ2-1, reads ETGVTQSPTHLIKTRGQQVTLRCSSQSGHNTVSWYQQALGQGPQFIFQYYREEENGRGNFPPRFSGLQFPNYSSELNVNALELDDSALYLCASSRPGLAEDNEQFFGPGTRLTVL.